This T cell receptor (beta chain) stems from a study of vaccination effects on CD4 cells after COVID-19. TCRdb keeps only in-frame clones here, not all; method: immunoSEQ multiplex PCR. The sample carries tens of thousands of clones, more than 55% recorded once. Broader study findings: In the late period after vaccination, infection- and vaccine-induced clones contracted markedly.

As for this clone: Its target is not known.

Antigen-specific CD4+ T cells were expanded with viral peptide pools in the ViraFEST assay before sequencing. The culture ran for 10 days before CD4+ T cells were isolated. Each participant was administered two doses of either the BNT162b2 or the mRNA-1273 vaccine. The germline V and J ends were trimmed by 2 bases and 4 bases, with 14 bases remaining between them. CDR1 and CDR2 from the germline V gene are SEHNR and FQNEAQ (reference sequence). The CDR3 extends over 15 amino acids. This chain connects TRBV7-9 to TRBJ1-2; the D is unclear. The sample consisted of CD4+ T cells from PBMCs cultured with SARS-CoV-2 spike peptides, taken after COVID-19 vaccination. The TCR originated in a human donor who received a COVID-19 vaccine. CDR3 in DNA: TGTGCCAGCAGCTTACATCAGAAGCTCGCCTATGGCTACACCTTC. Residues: CASSLHQKLAYGYTF.